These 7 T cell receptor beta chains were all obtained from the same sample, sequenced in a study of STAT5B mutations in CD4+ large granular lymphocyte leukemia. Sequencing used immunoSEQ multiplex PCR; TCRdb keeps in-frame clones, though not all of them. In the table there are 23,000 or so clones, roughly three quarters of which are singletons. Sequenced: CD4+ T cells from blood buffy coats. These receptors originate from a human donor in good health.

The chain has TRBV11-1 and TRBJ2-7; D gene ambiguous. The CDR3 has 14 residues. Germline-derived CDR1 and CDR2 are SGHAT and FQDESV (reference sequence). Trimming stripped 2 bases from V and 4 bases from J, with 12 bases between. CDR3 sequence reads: CASSLLAGFYEQYF. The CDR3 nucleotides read TGTGCCAGCAGCTTACTCGCAGGTTTTTACGAGCAGTACTTC.

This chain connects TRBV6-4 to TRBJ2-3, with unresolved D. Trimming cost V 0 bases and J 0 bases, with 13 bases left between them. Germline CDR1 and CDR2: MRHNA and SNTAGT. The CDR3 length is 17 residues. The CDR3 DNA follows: TGTGCCAGCAGTGACTCGAGTCTCCGGCAAAGCACAGATACGCAGTATTTT. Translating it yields CASSDSSLRQSTDTQYF.

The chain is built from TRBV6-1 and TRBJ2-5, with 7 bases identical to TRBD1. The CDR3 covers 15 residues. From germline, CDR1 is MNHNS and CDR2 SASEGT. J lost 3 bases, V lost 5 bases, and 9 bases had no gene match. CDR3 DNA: TGTGCCAGCAGTCTCTCCGGGACAGAAAAAGAGACCCAGTACTTC. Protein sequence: CASSLSGTEKETQYF.

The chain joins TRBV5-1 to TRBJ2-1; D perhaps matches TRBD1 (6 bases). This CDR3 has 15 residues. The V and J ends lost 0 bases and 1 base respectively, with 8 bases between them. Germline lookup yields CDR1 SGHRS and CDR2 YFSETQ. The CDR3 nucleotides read TGCGCCAGCAGCTTGGCCGGACAGTCCTACAATGAGCAGTTCTTC. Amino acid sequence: CASSLAGQSYNEQFF.

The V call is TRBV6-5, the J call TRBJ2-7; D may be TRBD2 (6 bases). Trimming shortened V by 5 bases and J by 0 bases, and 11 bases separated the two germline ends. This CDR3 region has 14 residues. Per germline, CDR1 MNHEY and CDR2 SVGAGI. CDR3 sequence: CASSLRRDSYEQYF. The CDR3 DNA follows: TGTGCCAGCAGTCTCCGGAGGGACTCCTACGAGCAGTACTTC.

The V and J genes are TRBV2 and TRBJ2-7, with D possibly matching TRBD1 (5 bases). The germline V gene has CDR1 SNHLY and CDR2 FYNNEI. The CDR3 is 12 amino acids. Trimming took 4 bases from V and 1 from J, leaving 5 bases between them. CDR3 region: CASSAGSYEQYF. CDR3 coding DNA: TGTGCCAGCAGTGCAGGGTCCTACGAGCAGTACTTC.

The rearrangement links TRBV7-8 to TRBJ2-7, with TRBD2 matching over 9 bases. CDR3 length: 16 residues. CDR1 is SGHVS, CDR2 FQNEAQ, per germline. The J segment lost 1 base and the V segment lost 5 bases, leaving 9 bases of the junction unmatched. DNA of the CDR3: TGTGCCAGCAGCGCCTTAGGTGCGGGGGGGTCCTACGAGCAGTACTTC. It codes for CASSALGAGGSYEQYF. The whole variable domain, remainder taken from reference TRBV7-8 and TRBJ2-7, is GAGVSQSPRYKVAKRGQDVALRCDPISGHVSLFWYQQALGQGPEFLTYFQNEAQLDKSGLPSDRFFAERPEGSVSTLKIQRTQQEDSAVYLCASSALGAGGSYEQYFGPGTRLTVT.